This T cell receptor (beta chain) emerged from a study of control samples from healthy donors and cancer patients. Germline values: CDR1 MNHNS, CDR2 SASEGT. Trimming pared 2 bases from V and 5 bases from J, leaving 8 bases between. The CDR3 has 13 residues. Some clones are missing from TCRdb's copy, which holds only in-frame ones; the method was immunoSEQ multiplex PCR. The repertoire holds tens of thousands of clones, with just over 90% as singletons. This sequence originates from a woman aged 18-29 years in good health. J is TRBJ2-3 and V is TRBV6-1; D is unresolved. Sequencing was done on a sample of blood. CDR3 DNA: TGTGCCAGCAGTGAATTACGGGTAGATACGCAGTATTTT. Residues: CASSELRVDTQYF.